This TCR beta chain was found in a study of T-cell reconstitution after alpha-beta-depleted transplantation in children. Study-wide results and caveats: As was reported, about two months after transplant, alpha-beta T cells came from several hundred expanded graft clones. Where some patients showed high TCRbeta diversity at day 60, it came from recipient T cells and thymic progenitors that had survived. After one year, T-cell counts and TCRbeta diversity mostly came from new T cells.

V gave up 6 bases and J gave up 7 bases, with 12 bases separating them. The germline gives CDR1 DFQATT, CDR2 SNEGSKA (reference sequence). CDR3 length: 12 amino acids. This clonotype appeared a few times. Its antigen is currently unknown. Researchers prepared the TCRbeta library using unique molecular identifiers, the study reports. TCRdb passed the PCR reads through MiXCR, listing each CDR3 protein once. Counted here are about 250,000 distinct CDR3 sequences, roughly 25% occurring once; the ten biggest clones make up more than 4.5%. This chain connects TRBV20-1 to TRBJ1-4; D is unclear. The sample here was PBMCs, mostly from graft donor cells, taken 360 days after TCRalphabeta/CD19-depleted stem cell transplant. This clonotype originated in a female patient aged 2-9 years who had a stem cell transplant for congenital amegakaryocytic thrombocytopenia, so the T cells may come from the graft donor. The CDR3 DNA sequence: TGCAGTGCAACGAACCCGGGTGAAAAACTGTTTTTT. This codes for CSATNPGEKLFF.